This TCR beta chain comes out of a study of blood T cell repertoires in COVID-19. Assay: immunoSEQ multiplex PCR; the TCRdb copy retains only in-frame clones and omits some. The table records 60,000 to 75,000 clones, 76% of them present only once. The clonotype originates from an elderly woman with acute or convalescent COVID-19. The sample taken for sequencing was peripheral blood.

CDR3 region: CASSQEGGDSYNEQFF. CDR3 coding DNA: TGTGCCAGCAGCCAAGAGGGGGGGGATAGCTACAATGAGCAGTTCTTC. The V call is TRBV2, the J call TRBJ2-1; D is perhaps TRBD2 (7 bases). The ends were cut back, 6 bases at V and 3 bases at J, with 18 bases in the middle. Germline-derived CDR1 and CDR2 are SNHLY and FYNNEI. The CDR3 consists of 16 residues.